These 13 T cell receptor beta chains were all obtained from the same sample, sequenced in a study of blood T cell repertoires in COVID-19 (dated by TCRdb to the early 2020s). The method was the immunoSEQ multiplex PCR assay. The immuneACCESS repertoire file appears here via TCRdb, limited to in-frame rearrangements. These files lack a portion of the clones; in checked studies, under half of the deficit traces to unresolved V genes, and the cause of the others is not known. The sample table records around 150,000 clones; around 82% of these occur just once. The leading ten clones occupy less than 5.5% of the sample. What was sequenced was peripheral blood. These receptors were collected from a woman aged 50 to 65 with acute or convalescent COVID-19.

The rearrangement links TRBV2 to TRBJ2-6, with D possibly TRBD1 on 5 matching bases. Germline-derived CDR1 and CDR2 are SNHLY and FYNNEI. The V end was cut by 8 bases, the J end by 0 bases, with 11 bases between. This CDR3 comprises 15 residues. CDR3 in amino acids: CASEQGLSGANVLTF. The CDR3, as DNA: TGTGCCAGCGAGCAGGGCCTCTCTGGGGCCAACGTCCTGACTTTC.

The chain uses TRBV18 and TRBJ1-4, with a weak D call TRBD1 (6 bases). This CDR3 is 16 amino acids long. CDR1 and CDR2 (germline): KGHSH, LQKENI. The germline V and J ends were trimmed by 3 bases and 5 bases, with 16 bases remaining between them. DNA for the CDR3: TGTGCCAGCTCACCCAATAACCGGACAGCGAATGAAAAACTGTTTTTT. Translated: CASSPNNRTANEKLFF.

CDR3 protein: CASSPSGGGGDTQYF. CDR3 bases: TGTGCCAGCAGCCCTAGCGGGGGGGGCGGAGATACGCAGTATTTT. The chain links TRBV9 to TRBJ2-3; 12 bases align to TRBD2. The length of the CDR3 is 15 residues. Germline CDR1 and CDR2: SGDLS and YYNGEE. The V and J ends lost 4 bases and 5 bases, in that order; junction bases with no gene match: 5.

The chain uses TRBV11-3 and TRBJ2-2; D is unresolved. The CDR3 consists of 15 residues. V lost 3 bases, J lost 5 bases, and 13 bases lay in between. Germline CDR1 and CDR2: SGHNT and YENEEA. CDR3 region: CASSFVSERTGELFF. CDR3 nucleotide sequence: TGTGCCAGCAGCTTTGTGAGCGAGAGAACCGGGGAGCTGTTTTTT.

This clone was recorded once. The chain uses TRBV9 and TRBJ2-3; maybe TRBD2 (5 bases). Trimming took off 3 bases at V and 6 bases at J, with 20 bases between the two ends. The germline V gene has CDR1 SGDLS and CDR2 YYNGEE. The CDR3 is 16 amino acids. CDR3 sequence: CASSAQVQATGDTQYF. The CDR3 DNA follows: TGTGCCAGCAGCGCTCAGGTCCAGGCCACGGGGGATACGCAGTATTTT.

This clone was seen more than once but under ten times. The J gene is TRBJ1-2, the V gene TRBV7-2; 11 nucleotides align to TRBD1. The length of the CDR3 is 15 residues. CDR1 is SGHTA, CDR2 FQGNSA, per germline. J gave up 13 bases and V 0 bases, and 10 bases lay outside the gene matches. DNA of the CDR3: TGTGCCAGCAGCTTAGCAGAGGGACAGGGGGATGGCGGCACCTTC. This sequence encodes CASSLAEGQGDGGTF.

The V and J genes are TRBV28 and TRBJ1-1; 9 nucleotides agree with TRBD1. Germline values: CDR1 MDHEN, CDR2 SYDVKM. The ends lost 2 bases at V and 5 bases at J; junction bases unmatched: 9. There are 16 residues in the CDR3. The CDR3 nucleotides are TGTGCCAGCAGTTTAGCCGGGACAGGGTCGTGGACTGAAGCTTTCTTT. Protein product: CASSLAGTGSWTEAFF.

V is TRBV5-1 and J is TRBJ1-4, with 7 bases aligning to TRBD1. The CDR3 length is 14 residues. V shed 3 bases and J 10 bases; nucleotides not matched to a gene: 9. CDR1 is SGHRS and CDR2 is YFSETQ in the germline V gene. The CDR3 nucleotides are TGCGCCAGCAGCTATGACAGGGAGTTACGAAAACTGTTTTTT. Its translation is CASSYDRELRKLFF.

The CDR3 reads CASSVRTGGFGANVLTF. The CDR3, as DNA: TGCGCCAGCAGCGTCCGGACAGGGGGCTTCGGGGCCAACGTCCTGACTTTC. The rearrangement joins TRBV5-1 to TRBJ2-6, with TRBD1 identical over 11 bases. After removal of 4 bases from V and 4 bases from J, the junction contained 7 bases not matched to a gene. The V gene's germline CDR1 is SGHRS and CDR2 YFSETQ. This CDR3 is built from 17 residues.

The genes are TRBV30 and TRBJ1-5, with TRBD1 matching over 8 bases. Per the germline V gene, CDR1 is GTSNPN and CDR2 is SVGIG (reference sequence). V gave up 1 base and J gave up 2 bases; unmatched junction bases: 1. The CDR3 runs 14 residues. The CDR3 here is CAWSAQGGNQPQHF. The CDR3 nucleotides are TGTGCCTGGAGTGCACAGGGGGGCAATCAGCCCCAGCATTTT.

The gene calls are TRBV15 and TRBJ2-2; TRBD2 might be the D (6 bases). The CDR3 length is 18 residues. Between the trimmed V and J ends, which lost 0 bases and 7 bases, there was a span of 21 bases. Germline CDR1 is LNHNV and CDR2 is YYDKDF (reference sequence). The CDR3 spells CATSREMGQASGVGELFF. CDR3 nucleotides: TGTGCCACCAGCAGAGAGATGGGGCAGGCGTCGGGAGTCGGGGAGCTGTTTTTT.

This CDR3 reads CASSLVEGVDTQYF. The CDR3 DNA follows: TGTGCCAGCAGCTTAGTAGAGGGAGTAGATACGCAGTATTTT. J is TRBJ2-3 and V is TRBV7-9, with D perhaps matching TRBD2 (5 bases). Germline lookup yields CDR1 SEHNR and CDR2 FQNEAQ (reference sequence). The length of the CDR3 is 14 residues. Trimming stripped 1 base from V and 5 bases from J, with 10 bases between.

The CDR3 reads CASSETSGGTYNEQFF. CDR3 sequence (DNA): TGTGCCAGCAGCGAGACTAGCGGGGGCACATACAATGAGCAGTTCTTC. The gene calls are TRBV7-6 and TRBJ2-1; 12 nucleotides line up with TRBD2. This CDR3 has 16 residues. The germline CDR1 and CDR2 sequences are SGHVS and FNYEAQ. The V gene end was trimmed by 5 bases and the J gene end by 4 bases; junction bases not matched to a gene: 6. Complete variable domain (other parts from reference TRBV7-6 and TRBJ2-1): GAGVSQSPRYKVTKRGQDVALRCDPISGHVSLYWYRQALGQGPEFLTYFNYEAQQDKSGLPNDRFSAERPEGSISTLTIQRTEQRDSAMYRCASSETSGGTYNEQFFGPGTRLTVL.